The 6 T cell receptor beta chains below all came from one sample that was sequenced in a study of T cells in Graves' hyperthyroidism and ophthalmopathy. RNA transcripts provided the source from which TCR beta CDR3 regions were amplified. The HTBI set primed first-round TCR CDR3 RT-PCR. TCRdb re-called the multiplex PCR reads with MiXCR, one entry per CDR3 protein. The data contain a few hundred thousand distinct CDR3 sequences, just under 15% of them singletons. The sample comprised blood. These receptors were collected from a woman in her 30s with Graves' hyperthyroidism.

There are a few counts of this clonotype. This sequence may be a read error, since a much larger clone differs from it by one base. This sequence joins TRBV3-1 and TRBJ2-4, with 8 nucleotides matching TRBD2. The germline gives CDR1 LGHDT, CDR2 YNNKEL (reference sequence). This CDR3 comprises 15 residues. The trim removed 1 base at V and 6 bases at J, leaving 5 bases unmatched. This CDR3 reads CASSQVTSGRNIQYF. CDR3 in DNA: TGTGCCAGCAGCCAAGTTACTAGCGGCAGAAACATTCAGTACTTC.

The CDR3 here is CASSPEQGGTDTQYF. The CDR3 DNA reads as TGTGCCAGCTCACCCGAGCAGGGTGGCACAGATACGCAGTATTTT. V is TRBV18 and J is TRBJ2-3, with D perhaps matching TRBD1 (5 bases). The V and J ends lost 3 bases and 1 base respectively, with 11 bases between them. The germline CDR1 and CDR2 sequences are KGHSH and LQKENI. The CDR3 length is 15 residues.

This clonotype was recorded at least ten times. The rearrangement links TRBV27 to TRBJ2-7, with D possibly being TRBD1 (6 bases). V was trimmed by 6 bases and J by 5 bases, leaving 20 bases between them. Germline values: CDR1 MNHEY, CDR2 SMNVEV (reference sequence). This CDR3 spans 15 amino acids. CDR3 DNA sequence: TGTGCCAGCAGCCGCGGACTGGTCGAGGGGGACGAGCAGTACTTC. This codes for CASSRGLVEGDEQYF.

The sample holds many counts of this clonotype. The chain recombines TRBV18 with TRBJ1-3; D gene uncertain. This CDR3 comprises 17 residues. The V and J ends lost 2 bases and 2 bases respectively, with 16 bases between them. The germline CDR1 and CDR2 sequences are KGHSH and LQKENI. The CDR3 DNA sequence: TGTGCCAGCTCACCATCCCACTTCACAAATCCTGGAAACACCATATATTTT. Translation: CASSPSHFTNPGNTIYF.

The V and J genes are TRBV7-2 and TRBJ1-5, with D tentatively TRBD1 (6 bases). Germline CDR1 SGHTA, CDR2 FQGNSA. CDR3 length: 15 amino acids. V was clipped by 2 bases and J by 7 bases, with 15 bases between them. CDR3 residues: CASSLRGGPGQPQHF. CDR3 bases: TGTGCCAGCAGCTTAAGGGGGGGCCCGGGACAGCCCCAGCATTTT.

This clonotype was counted only a few times. The rearrangement uses TRBV18 and TRBJ2-3; tentative D call: TRBD1 (5 bases). Per the germline V gene, CDR1 is KGHSH and CDR2 is LQKENI. The ends were cut back, 0 bases at V and 0 bases at J, with 22 bases in the middle. The CDR3 length is 20 residues. CDR3 coding DNA: TGTGCCAGCTCACCACCCAGCGTGAGACAGAGTCGCGCTAGCACAGATACGCAGTATTTT. Protein sequence: CASSPPSVRQSRASTDTQYF.